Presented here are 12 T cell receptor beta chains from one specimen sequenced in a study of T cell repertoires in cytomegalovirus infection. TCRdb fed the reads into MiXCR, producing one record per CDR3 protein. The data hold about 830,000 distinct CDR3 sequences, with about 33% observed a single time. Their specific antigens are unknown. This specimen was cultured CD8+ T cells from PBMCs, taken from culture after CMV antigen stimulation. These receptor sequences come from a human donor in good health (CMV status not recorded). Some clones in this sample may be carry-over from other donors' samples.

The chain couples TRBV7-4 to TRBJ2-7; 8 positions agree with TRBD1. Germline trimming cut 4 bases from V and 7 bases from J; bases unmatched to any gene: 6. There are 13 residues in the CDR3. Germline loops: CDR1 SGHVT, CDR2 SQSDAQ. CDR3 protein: CASSSDRGGEQYF. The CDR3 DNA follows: TGTGCCAGCAGCTCCGACAGGGGAGGTGAGCAGTACTTC.

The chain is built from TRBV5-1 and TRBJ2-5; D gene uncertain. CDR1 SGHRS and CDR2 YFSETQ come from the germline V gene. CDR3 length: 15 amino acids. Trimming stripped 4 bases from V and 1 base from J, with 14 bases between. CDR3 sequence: CASSNLSSFQETQYF. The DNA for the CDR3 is TGCGCCAGCAGCAACCTGAGTAGTTTCCAAGAGACCCAGTACTTC.

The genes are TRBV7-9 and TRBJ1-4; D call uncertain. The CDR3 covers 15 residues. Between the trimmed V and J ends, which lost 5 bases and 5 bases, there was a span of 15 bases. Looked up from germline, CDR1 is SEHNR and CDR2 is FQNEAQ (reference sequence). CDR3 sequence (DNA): TGTGCCAGCAGCCCACGGGCCCCGTACAATGAAAAACTGTTTTTT. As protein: CASSPRAPYNEKLFF.

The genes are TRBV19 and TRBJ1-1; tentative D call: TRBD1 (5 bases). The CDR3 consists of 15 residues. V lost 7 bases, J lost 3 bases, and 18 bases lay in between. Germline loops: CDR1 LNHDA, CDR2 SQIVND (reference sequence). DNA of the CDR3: TGTGCCAGTACCACCCGGGGGATCGCGGACACTGAAGCTTTCTTT. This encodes CASTTRGIADTEAFF.

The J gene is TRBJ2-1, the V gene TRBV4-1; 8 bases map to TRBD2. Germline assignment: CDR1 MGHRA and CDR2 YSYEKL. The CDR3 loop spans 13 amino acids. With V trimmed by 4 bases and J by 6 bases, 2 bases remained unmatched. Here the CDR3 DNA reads TGCGCCAGCAGCCCAGCGGGGGCCAATGAGCAGTTCTTC. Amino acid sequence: CASSPAGANEQFF.

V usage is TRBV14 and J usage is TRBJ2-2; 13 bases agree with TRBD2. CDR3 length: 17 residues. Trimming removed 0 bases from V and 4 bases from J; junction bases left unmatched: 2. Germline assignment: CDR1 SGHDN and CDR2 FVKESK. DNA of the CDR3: TGTGCCAGCAGCCAAGAACTAGCGGGGGGGATCACCGGGGAGCTGTTTTTT. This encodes CASSQELAGGITGELFF.

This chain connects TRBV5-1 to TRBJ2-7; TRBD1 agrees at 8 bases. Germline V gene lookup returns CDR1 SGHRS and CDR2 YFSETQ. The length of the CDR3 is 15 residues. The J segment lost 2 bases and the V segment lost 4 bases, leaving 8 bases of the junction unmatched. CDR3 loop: CASSAGPGQAYEQYV. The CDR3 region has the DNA TGCGCCAGCAGCGCCGGCCCGGGACAGGCCTACGAGCAGTACGTC.

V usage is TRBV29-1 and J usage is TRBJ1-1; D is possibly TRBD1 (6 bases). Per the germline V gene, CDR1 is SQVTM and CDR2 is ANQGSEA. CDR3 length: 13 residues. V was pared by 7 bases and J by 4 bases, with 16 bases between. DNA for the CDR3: TGCAGCGGGCAGGGGCTTGTGGGCACTGAAGCTTTCTTT. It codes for CSGQGLVGTEAFF.

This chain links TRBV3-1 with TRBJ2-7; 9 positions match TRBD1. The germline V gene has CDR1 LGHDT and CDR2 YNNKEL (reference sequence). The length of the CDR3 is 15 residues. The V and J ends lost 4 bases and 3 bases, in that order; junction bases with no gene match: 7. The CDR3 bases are TGTGCCAGCAGCCGTCCCGGACAGGGGCTCTACGAGCAGTACTTC. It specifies CASSRPGQGLYEQYF.

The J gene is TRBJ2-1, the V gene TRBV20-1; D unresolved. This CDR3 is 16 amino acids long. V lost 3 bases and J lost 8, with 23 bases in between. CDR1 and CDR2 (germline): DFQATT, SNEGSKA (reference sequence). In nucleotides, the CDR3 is TGCAGTGCTAGTGATGCCGCCCAGACCCGCTTCTATGAGCAGTTCTTC. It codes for CSASDAAQTRFYEQFF.

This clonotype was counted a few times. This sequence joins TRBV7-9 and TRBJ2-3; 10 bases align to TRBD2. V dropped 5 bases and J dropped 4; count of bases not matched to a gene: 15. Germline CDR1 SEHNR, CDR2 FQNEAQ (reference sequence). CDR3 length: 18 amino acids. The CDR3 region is CASSAYSKRGGTPDTQYF. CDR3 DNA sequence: TGTGCCAGCAGCGCTTACAGCAAGCGGGGGGGCACCCCAGATACGCAGTATTTT.

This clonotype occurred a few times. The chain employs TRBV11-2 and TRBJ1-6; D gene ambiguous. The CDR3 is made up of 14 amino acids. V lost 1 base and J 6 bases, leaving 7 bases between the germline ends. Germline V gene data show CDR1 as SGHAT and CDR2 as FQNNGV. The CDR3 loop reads CASSLARFNSPLHF. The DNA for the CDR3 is TGTGCCAGCAGCTTAGCCAGGTTTAATTCACCCCTCCACTTT.